This T cell receptor (beta chain) was identified in a study of T-cell reconstitution after alpha-beta-depleted transplantation in children. Germline assignment: CDR1 SGHRS and CDR2 YFSETQ. The CDR3 spans 13 residues. V dropped 0 bases and J dropped 7 bases, with 11 bases sitting between them. This clonotype was counted many times. Its cognate antigen is unknown. Unique molecular identifiers were incorporated when the TCRbeta library was constructed. TCRdb called the PCR reads again in MiXCR, with one record for every CDR3 protein. This sample yields approximately 500,000 distinct CDR3 sequences, of which over 9.5% are seen a single time; around 2% belongs to the top ten. Study-level points and caveats: A year post-transplant, T-cell counts and diversity derived mostly from newly produced T cells. Alpha-beta T cells present about two months after transplant were reported to originate from several hundred expanded graft clones.

J is TRBJ2-7 and V is TRBV5-1; possibly TRBD2 for D (6 bases). The sequence was obtained from a child under 10 years old with inherited bone marrow failure, due to receive a stem cell transplant. The specimen comprised PBMCs, sampled before TCRalphabeta/CD19-depleted stem cell transplant. The CDR3, as DNA: TGCGCCAGCAGCTTGGTGGGAGGACGTGAGCAGTACTTC. This sequence encodes CASSLVGGREQYF.